This T cell receptor beta chain is drawn from a study of blood T cell repertoires in COVID-19. Turning to the study itself: Both acute and convalescent COVID-19 samples were obtained from the United States, Italy and Spain. From T cells, B-cell-depleted T cells, or PBMCs came the material, which was cDNA or gDNA.

This CDR3 contains 15 residues. Trimming stripped 0 bases from V and 4 bases from J, with 10 bases between. Germline lookup yields CDR1 LNHNV and CDR2 YYDKDF (reference sequence). In the original processing: Amplification of reference gene primers provided the estimated nucleated cell counts. Sequencing was performed with immunoSEQ multiplex PCR; in TCRdb, only in-frame clones are kept and a portion is missing. V and J calls and clone size are given by that table; D and trimming were obtained from the DNA. This table holds over 300,000 clones, approximately 88% found once. The sample was peripheral blood. The chain recombines TRBV15 with TRBJ2-1; perhaps TRBD2 as D (7 bases). This TCR derives from a man aged 18 to 35 who had recovered from COVID-19. CDR3 DNA sequence: TGTGCCACCAGCAGAGAGAGGGGGGGGTACAATGAGCAGTTCTTC. It is translated as CATSRERGGYNEQFF.